The next 20 T cell receptor beta chains were all read from a single sample in a study of vaccination and CD4 T cells after COVID-19. Treatment meaning: roughly 11-day PBMC culture with coronavirus spike peptide pools or control peptides (ViraFEST assay). Unexposed donor CD4+ T cells predated the COVID-19 pandemic, collected 2011-2018. No antigen is known for these receptors. With the Oncomine TCR Beta short-read assay, DNA from cultured CD4+ T cells was sequenced. TCRdb reprocessed the PCR reads via MiXCR and lists one record per CDR3 protein. The sample consists of roughly 6,000 distinct CDR3 sequences, about 45% of them appearing once. The sequenced sample consisted of CD4+ T cells from blood, cultured in vitro. The receptors were sampled from a human donor in good health.

This rearrangement joins TRBV7-3 to TRBJ2-5; 11 bases match TRBD1. There are 16 residues in the CDR3. With V trimmed by 1 base and J by 5 bases, 6 bases remained unmatched. Germline CDR1 SGHTA, CDR2 FQGTGA. The CDR3: CASSLRKGQGGETQYF. In DNA form, the CDR3 reads TGTGCCAGCAGCTTAAGAAAGGGACAGGGGGGGGAGACCCAGTACTTC.

This sequence joins TRBV7-7 and TRBJ2-3; 12 bases agree with TRBD1. This CDR3 comprises 15 residues. Germline V lookup: CDR1 SSHAT, CDR2 FNYEAQ (reference sequence). V shed 5 bases and J 6 bases; nucleotides not matched to a gene: 6. The CDR3 is CASSAGTGGLDTQYF. The CDR3 DNA follows: TGTGCCAGCAGCGCCGGGACAGGGGGCTTGGATACGCAGTATTTT.

This clonotype was counted only a few times. J is TRBJ1-6 and V is TRBV2; 8 bases agree with TRBD1. The CDR3 consists of 13 residues. The ends lost 8 bases at V and 4 bases at J; junction bases unmatched: 1. CDR1 SNHLY and CDR2 FYNNEI come from the germline V gene. CDR3 in DNA: TGTGCCAGCCGGGACAGGTATAATTCACCCCTCCACTTT. Translation gives CASRDRYNSPLHF.

This clonotype was observed a few times. The genes are TRBV7-9 and TRBJ1-6; TRBD1 might be the D (6 bases). Germline V gene lookup returns CDR1 SEHNR and CDR2 FQNEAQ (reference sequence). The length of the CDR3 is 15 residues. V lost 3 bases and J lost 8, with 14 bases in between. Here the CDR3 reads CASSFERPGDSPLHF. The DNA for the CDR3 is TGTGCCAGCAGCTTCGAAAGACCAGGGGATTCACCCCTCCACTTT.

A few counts support this clonotype. The chain joins TRBV27 to TRBJ2-2; D is ambiguous. This CDR3 has 15 residues. Trimming removed 7 bases at V and 1 base at J, with 13 bases between. Germline V gene lookup returns CDR1 MNHEY and CDR2 SMNVEV (reference sequence). The CDR3 spells CASKVYSGNTGELFF. DNA of the CDR3: TGTGCCAGCAAAGTATATTCCGGGAACACCGGGGAGCTGTTTTTT.

This rearrangement joins TRBV30 to TRBJ2-1; 12 bases are shared with TRBD2. The ends lost 0 bases at V and 8 bases at J; junction bases unmatched: 5. The germline gives CDR1 GTSNPN, CDR2 SVGIG (reference sequence). This CDR3 is 15 amino acids long. The CDR3 sequence: CAWSVGLAGKDEQFF. The CDR3 bases are TGTGCCTGGAGTGTAGGACTAGCGGGGAAGGATGAGCAGTTCTTC.

The gene calls are TRBV27 and TRBJ1-1; tentatively, D is TRBD1 (5 bases). Trimming stripped 3 bases from V and 0 bases from J, with 14 bases between. Germline V lookup: CDR1 MNHEY, CDR2 SMNVEV (reference sequence). The CDR3 runs to 16 residues. The CDR3 spells CASSFERGGMNTEAFF. The CDR3 DNA reads TGTGCCAGCAGTTTCGAGCGTGGGGGGATGAACACTGAAGCTTTCTTT.

The CDR3 loop is CASSSVGIGLFF. In DNA, the CDR3 is TGTGCCAGCAGTTCCGTTGGAATAGGGCTGTTTTTT. The chain has TRBV6-5 and TRBJ2-2; D gene unclear. Germline V gene data show CDR1 as MNHEY and CDR2 as SVGAGI. V was cut by 4 bases and J by 13 bases, with 13 bases left in between. The CDR3 runs to 12 residues.

The rearrangement joins TRBV9 to TRBJ1-2, with 7 bases fitting TRBD1. The CDR3 length is 17 residues. CDR1 SGDLS and CDR2 YYNGEE come from the germline V gene. The junction had 14 bases not matched to a gene; V was cut back by 2 bases and J by 4 bases. CDR3 bases: TGTGCCAGCAGCGTCCAACCCGGGGGACAGCAGCCCTATGGCTACACCTTC. It specifies CASSVQPGGQQPYGYTF.

This clonotype was recorded a few times. The V gene is TRBV5-8, the J gene TRBJ1-2; possible D gene TRBD1, 6 bases. V lost 4 bases to trimming and J lost 6 bases, with 13 bases between them. Germline assignment: CDR1 SGHTS and CDR2 YDEGEE. The length of the CDR3 is 13 residues. CDR3 region: CASSPGGANGYTF. In DNA, the CDR3 is TGTGCCAGCAGCCCTGGGGGGGCGAATGGCTACACCTTC.

This clonotype was recorded a few times. The chain links TRBV20-1 to TRBJ1-2; D uncertain. From germline, CDR1 is DFQATT and CDR2 SNEGSKA (reference sequence). CDR3 length: 12 residues. Trimming removed 7 bases from V and 5 bases from J, with 14 bases in between. The CDR3 is CSVPGRTYGYTF. The CDR3 coding sequence is TGCAGTGTTCCCGGCAGAACGTATGGCTACACCTTC.

This clonotype has a handful of counts. The chain has TRBV7-9 and TRBJ1-1; tentative D call: TRBD1 (6 bases). Germline V lookup: CDR1 SEHNR, CDR2 FQNEAQ (reference sequence). Between the trimmed V and J ends, which lost 6 bases and 0 bases, there was a span of 8 bases. CDR3 length: 13 amino acids. In DNA form, the CDR3 reads TGTGCCAGCAGGGACAGTTTGAACACTGAAGCTTTCTTT. Translating it yields CASRDSLNTEAFF.

The V gene is TRBV20-1, the J gene TRBJ2-5; D gene unclear. Trimming took off 0 bases at V and 2 bases at J, with 10 bases between the two ends. Germline V gives CDR1 DFQATT, CDR2 SNEGSKA (reference sequence). CDR3 size: 14 residues. CDR3 sequence: CSARDEGTQETQYF. CDR3 in DNA: TGCAGTGCTAGAGATGAAGGCACTCAAGAGACCCAGTACTTC.

This sequence joins TRBV18 and TRBJ1-1; D is undetermined. Per the germline V gene, CDR1 is KGHSH and CDR2 is LQKENI. The CDR3 is 12 residues long. V was pared by 6 bases and J by 1 base, with 6 bases between. The CDR3 region has the DNA TGTGCCAGCTCCCCCGGGAACACTGAAGCTTTCTTT. Protein: CASSPGNTEAFF.

This chain connects TRBV7-6 to TRBJ2-7; D perhaps matches TRBD1 (6 bases). The CDR3 is 13 residues long. Germline V gene data show CDR1 as SGHVS and CDR2 as FNYEAQ. The V and J ends lost 4 bases and 5 bases respectively, with 12 bases between them. As DNA, the CDR3 is TGTGCCAGCAGCTCGGGACACGGAGACGAGCAGTACTTC. Protein sequence: CASSSGHGDEQYF.

The chain links TRBV11-2 to TRBJ2-1; the match to TRBD1 covers 7 bases. The CDR3 spans 14 residues. Unmatched junction bases numbered 4, after V lost 1 base and J lost 7 bases. The germline V gene encodes CDR1 SGHAT and CDR2 FQNNGV. The CDR3 DNA is TGTGCCAGCAGCTTAGGAACAGGGGATAATGAGCAGTTCTTC. The encoded protein is CASSLGTGDNEQFF.

This clonotype was counted between two and nine times. The V call is TRBV6-1, the J call TRBJ1-2; no definite D call. The V gene's germline CDR1 is MNHNS and CDR2 SASEGT. V shed 6 bases and J shed 5 bases, with 16 bases lying between them. The CDR3 contains 14 residues. CDR3 in DNA: TGTGCCAGCAGAGCATACGGGGAGAAATATGGCTACACCTTC. The encoded protein is CASRAYGEKYGYTF.

The rearrangement joins TRBV6-1 to TRBJ2-5; 8 bases match TRBD1. V gave up 6 bases and J gave up 1 base; unmatched junction bases: 4. Germline CDR1 MNHNS, CDR2 SASEGT. The CDR3 is 14 amino acids. In DNA form, the CDR3 reads TGTGCCAGCAGCTCGACAGGGGCCCAAGAGACCCAGTACTTC. It translates to CASSSTGAQETQYF.

The V call is TRBV21-1, the J call TRBJ2-4; the DNA was not compared with TRBD1, the D call given in the table. TRBV21-1 is a pseudogene. CDR3 size: 16 residues. DNA of the CDR3: TGTGCCAGCAGCAAAGGTGACAGGGAATCCAAAAACATTCAGTACTTC. It encodes CASSKGDRESKNIQYF.

The genes are TRBV6-1 and TRBJ1-6, with a weak D call TRBD1 (6 bases). CDR1 and CDR2 from the germline V gene are MNHNS and SASEGT. CDR3 length: 15 amino acids. Trimming removed 4 bases at V and 5 bases at J, with 12 bases between. The CDR3 sequence is CASSGGAGDNSPLHF. CDR3 coding DNA: TGTGCCAGCAGTGGGGGGGCAGGGGATAATTCACCCCTCCACTTT.